This is a list of T cell receptor beta chains from one sample in a study of beta chain features in type 1 diabetes. Sequencing was performed with immunoSEQ multiplex PCR; in TCRdb, only in-frame clones are kept and a portion is missing. The sample holds 390,000 or so clones, 11% to 15% seen once. The sample comprised naive CD4+ T cells from blood. Receptors were obtained from a man between 25 and 39 years old in good health. Both conserved end residues are part of each CDR3. A D gene is named only where the DNA matches it firmly. Clone size is given for some rows only: seen once, a few or many times, or a class if the clone is expanded.

NA TRBJ2-2 16 TRBV18 few TGTGCCAGCTCATCACGGACACCTCCGAACACCGGGGAGCTGTTTTTT CASSSRTPPNTGELFF
NA TRBJ1-5 14 TRBV29-1 once TGCAGCGTTGAGGAAGGGGGGGCCAATCAGCCCCAGCATTTT CSVEEGGANQPQHF
NA TRBJ2-7 13 TRBV29-1 few TGCAGCGTGGACATGGGAACCGGCTACGAGCAGTACTTC CSVDMGTGYEQYF
NA TRBJ2-1 14 TRBV4-1 NA TGCGCCAGCAGCCCGGGACTCCCAGAGCTTGAGCAGTTCTTC CASSPGLPELEQFF
TRBD2 TRBJ2-1 18 TRBV14 NA TGTGCCAGCAGCCAAGGTCCCTTACTAGCGGACTCCTACAATGAGCAGTTCTTC CASSQGPLLADSYNEQFF
NA TRBJ2-3 11 TRBV20-1 NA TGCAGTGCCGAGAGCTCAGATACGCAGTATTTT CSAESSDTQYF
NA TRBJ2-5 13 TRBV7-2 NA TGTGCCAGCAGCTTAGGTTGGCAAGAGACCCAGTACTTC CASSLGWQETQYF
NA TRBJ2-3 14 TRBV6-5 NA TGTGCCAGCAGTTACTCAAGGGGTGAAGATACGCAGTATTTT CASSYSRGEDTQYF
NA TRBJ1-2 13 TRBV30 NA TGTGCCTGGAACCTGGGGCTAGTATCGGGCTACACCTTC CAWNLGLVSGYTF
NA TRBJ1-5 14 TRBV4-3 NA TGCGCCAGCTCCCAAAGAGGGTACAATCAGCCCCAGCATTTT CASSQRGYNQPQHF
NA TRBJ2-7 14 TRBV7-6 NA TGTGCCAGCAGCTTACAGAGGCAGTCCTACGAGCAGTACTTC CASSLQRQSYEQYF
TRBD1 TRBJ2-5 15 TRBV6-5 few TGTGCCAGCAGACCCGACAGGGCGGTCCAAGAGACCCAGTACTTC CASRPDRAVQETQYF
NA TRBJ1-1 11 TRBV7-9 many TGTGCCAGCAGCTTAGACACTGAAGCTTTCTTT CASSLDTEAFF
TRBD1 TRBJ2-3 16 TRBV4-1 NA TGCGCCAGCAGCCAAGAAGGGACAGGGGGTCTTGATACGCAGTATTTT CASSQEGTGGLDTQYF
NA TRBJ2-3 14 TRBV7-2 NA TGTGCCAGCAGCCCCCGGGGTGGCGCAGATACGCAGTATTTT CASSPRGGADTQYF
NA TRBJ2-3 15 TRBV7-2 few TGTGCCAGCAGCTACGACGGGGCGAACACAGATACGCAGTATTTT CASSYDGANTDTQYF
NA TRBJ1-2 13 TRBV28 few TGTGCCAGCAGTCTCCTCGGGGAGAGGGGCTACACCTTC CASSLLGERGYTF
NA TRBJ1-1 14 TRBV18 few TGTGCCAGCTCACCAGGACATCTGAACACTGAAGCTTTCTTT CASSPGHLNTEAFF
TRBD1 TRBJ2-3 16 TRBV7-2 few TGTGCCAGCAGCCGGACAGGGGCCCTGACCACAGATACGCAGTATTTT CASSRTGALTTDTQYF
NA TRBJ2-1 11 TRBV10-1 few TGCGCCAGTTCTCAAGACAATGAGCAGTTCTTC CASSQDNEQFF
NA TRBJ2-2 18 TRBV13 few TGTGCCAGCAGCACCTCTAGATGGGGCGGGGACAACACCGGGGAGCTGTTTTTT CASSTSRWGGDNTGELFF
TRBD1 TRBJ1-2 14 TRBV30 few TGTGCCTGGAGCGAAACAGGGGAACCGGATGGCTACACCTTC CAWSETGEPDGYTF
NA TRBJ2-3 9 TRBV20-1 NA TGCAGTGCGGGGCGCGGGCAGTATTTT CSAGRGQYF
TRBD1 TRBJ1-2 17 TRBV18 few TGTGCCAGCTCACCTAGGACAGGGTCTACTTCTTATCTTGGCTACACCTTC CASSPRTGSTSYLGYTF
NA TRBJ1-1 17 TRBV25-1 few TGTGCCAGCATTCCGACAGCCGGCGGTGTTGTCTCTCCTGAAGCTTTCTTT CASIPTAGGVVSPEAFF
NA TRBJ1-2 15 TRBV2 NA TGTGCCAGCAGTGAAGACCGGGGTGAGTCGCTCGGCTACACCTTC CASSEDRGESLGYTF
TRBD2 TRBJ2-5 16 TRBV10-3 few TGTGCCATCGCCGGCCTAGCGGGGGCCGGGGAGGAGACCCAGTACTTC CAIAGLAGAGEETQYF
NA TRBJ1-1 14 TRBV10-2 few TGCGCCAGCAAAGGATACACTATGAACACTGAAGCTTTCTTT CASKGYTMNTEAFF
NA TRBJ2-5 15 TRBV7-9 few TGTGCCAGCAGCCCTAGACTAGAAGAGGGAGAGACCCAGTACTTC CASSPRLEEGETQYF
NA TRBJ1-2 11 TRBV20-1 NA TGCAGTGCTAGTTCTAACTATGGCTACACCTTC CSASSNYGYTF
TRBD2 TRBJ2-5 13 TRBV6-1 once TGTGCCAGCACCCGGGGAGGGTGGGAGACCCAGTACTTC CASTRGGWETQYF
TRBD1 TRBJ2-5 13 TRBV18 few TGTGCCAGCTCACCGGACAGGGGTCAGACCCAGTACTTC CASSPDRGQTQYF
NA TRBJ2-2 12 TRBV10-3 NA TGTGCCATCAGCGGAGCAGTCGGGGAGCTGTTTTTT CAISGAVGELFF
NA TRBJ1-1 11 TRBV14 NA TGTGCCAGCAAGATGAGCGGTGAAGCTTTCTTT CASKMSGEAFF
NA TRBJ2-3 15 TRBV9 NA TGTGCCAGCAGCGTTAGTGGCGCCCCCGCGGATACGCAGTATTTT CASSVSGAPADTQYF